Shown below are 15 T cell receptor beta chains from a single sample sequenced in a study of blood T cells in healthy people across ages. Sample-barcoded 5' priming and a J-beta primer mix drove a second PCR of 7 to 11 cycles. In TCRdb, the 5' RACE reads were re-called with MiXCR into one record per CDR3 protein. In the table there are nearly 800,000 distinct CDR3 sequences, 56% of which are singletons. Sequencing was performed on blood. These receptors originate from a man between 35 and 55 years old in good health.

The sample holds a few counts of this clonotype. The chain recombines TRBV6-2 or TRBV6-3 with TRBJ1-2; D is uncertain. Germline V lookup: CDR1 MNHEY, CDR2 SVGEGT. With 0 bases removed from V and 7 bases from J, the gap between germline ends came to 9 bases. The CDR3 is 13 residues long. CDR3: CASSYSSGFGYTF. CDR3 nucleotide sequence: TGTGCCAGCAGTTACTCTTCCGGATTTGGCTACACCTTC.

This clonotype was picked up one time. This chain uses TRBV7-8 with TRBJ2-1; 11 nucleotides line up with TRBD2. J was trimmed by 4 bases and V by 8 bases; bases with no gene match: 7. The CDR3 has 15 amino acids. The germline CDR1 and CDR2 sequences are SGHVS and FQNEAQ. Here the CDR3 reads CASQLTSGIYNEQFF. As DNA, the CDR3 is TGTGCCAGCCAACTGACTAGCGGGATTTACAATGAGCAGTTCTTC.

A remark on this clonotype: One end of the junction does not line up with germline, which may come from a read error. The CDR3 loop reads CASSEDGNSDQPQHF. CDR3 coding DNA: TGTGCCAGCAGCGAGGACGGCAATAGCGATCAGCCCCAGCATTTT. V usage is TRBV9 and J usage is TRBJ1-5; D ambiguous. Per germline, CDR1 SGDLS and CDR2 YYNGEE. The CDR3 is 15 residues long.

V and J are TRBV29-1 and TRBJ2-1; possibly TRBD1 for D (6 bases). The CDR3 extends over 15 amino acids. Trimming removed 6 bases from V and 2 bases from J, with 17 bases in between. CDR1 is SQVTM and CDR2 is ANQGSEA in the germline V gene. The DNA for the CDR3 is TGCAGCGTCGACCCCGGGACAAGTCCCTACAATGAGCAGTTCTTC. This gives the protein CSVDPGTSPYNEQFF.

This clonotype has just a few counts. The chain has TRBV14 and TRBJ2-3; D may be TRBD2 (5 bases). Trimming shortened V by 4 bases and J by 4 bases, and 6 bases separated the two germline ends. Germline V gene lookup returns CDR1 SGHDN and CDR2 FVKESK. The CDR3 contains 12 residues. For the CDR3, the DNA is TGTGCCAGCAGCCGAGCGGCAGATACGCAGTATTTT. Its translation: CASSRAADTQYF.

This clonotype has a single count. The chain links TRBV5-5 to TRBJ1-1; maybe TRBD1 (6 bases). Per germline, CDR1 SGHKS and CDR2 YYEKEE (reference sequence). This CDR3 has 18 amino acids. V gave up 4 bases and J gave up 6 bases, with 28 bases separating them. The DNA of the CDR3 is TGTGCCAGCAGCGTCAAAAAACAGGGCCCCTCGGAACTCGCTGAAGCTTTCTTT. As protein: CASSVKKQGPSELAEAFF.

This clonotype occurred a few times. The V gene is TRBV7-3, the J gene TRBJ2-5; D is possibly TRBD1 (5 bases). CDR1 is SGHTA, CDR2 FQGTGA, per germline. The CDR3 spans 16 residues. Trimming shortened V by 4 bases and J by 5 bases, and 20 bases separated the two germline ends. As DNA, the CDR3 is TGTGCCAGCAGCTCACTCCCCCAGGGTTATAGGGAGACCCAGTACTTC. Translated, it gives CASSSLPQGYRETQYF.

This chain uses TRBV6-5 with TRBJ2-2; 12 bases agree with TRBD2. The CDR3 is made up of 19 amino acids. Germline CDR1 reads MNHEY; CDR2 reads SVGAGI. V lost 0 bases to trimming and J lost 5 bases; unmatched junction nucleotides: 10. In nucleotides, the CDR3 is TGTGCCAGCAGTTACTCGAGACTAGCGGGAGCGAGGCAGACCGGGGAGCTGTTTTTT. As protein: CASSYSRLAGARQTGELFF.

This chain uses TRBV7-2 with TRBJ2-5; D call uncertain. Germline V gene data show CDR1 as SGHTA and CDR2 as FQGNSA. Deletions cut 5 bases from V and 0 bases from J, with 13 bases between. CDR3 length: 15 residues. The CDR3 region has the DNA TGTGCCAGCAGCCTAACCTCAAGATACCAAGAGACCCAGTACTTC. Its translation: CASSLTSRYQETQYF.

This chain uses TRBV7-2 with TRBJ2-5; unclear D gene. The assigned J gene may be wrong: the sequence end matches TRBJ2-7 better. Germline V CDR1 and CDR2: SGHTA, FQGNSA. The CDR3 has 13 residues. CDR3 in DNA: TGTGCCAGCAGCCAGAATGGCCGGATCGAGCAGTACTTC. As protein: CASSQNGRIEQYF.

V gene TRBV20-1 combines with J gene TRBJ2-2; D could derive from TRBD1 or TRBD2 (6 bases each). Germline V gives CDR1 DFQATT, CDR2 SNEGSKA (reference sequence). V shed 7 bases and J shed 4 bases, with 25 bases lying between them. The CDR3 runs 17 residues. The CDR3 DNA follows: TGCAGTGTTAGGGGGGTTGCTGAGGGGGTTTCCACCGGGGAGCTGTTTTTT. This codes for CSVRGVAEGVSTGELFF.

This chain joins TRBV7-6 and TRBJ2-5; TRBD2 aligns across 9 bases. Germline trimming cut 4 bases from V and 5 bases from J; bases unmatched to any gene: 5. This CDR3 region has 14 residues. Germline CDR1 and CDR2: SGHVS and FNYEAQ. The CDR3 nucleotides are TGTGCCAGCAGCTCCGCGGGGGGGCCGGAGACCCAGTACTTC. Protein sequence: CASSSAGGPETQYF.

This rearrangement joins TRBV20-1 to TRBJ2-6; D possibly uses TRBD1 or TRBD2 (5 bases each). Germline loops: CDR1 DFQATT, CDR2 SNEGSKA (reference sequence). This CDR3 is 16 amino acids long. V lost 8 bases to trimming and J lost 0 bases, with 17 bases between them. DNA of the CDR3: TGCAGTCCCGGGGCCAATATCATCTCTGGGGCCAACGTCCTGACTTTC. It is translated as CSPGANIISGANVLTF.

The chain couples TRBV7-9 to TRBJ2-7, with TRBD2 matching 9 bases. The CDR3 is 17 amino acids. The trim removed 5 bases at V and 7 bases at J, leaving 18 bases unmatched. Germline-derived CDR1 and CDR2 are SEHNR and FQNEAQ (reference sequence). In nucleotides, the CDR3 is TGTGCCAGCAGCCACCTCGGTGGAGGTAGCGGGAGCAATGAGCAGTACTTC. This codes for CASSHLGGGSGSNEQYF.

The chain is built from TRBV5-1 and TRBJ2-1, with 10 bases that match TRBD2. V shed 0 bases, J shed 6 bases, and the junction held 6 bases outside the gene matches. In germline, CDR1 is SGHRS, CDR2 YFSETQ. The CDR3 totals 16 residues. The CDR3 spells CASSLATSGISNEQFF. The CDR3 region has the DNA TGCGCCAGCAGCTTGGCCACTAGCGGGATATCCAATGAGCAGTTCTTC.